This T cell receptor beta chain was captured in a study of cytomegalovirus exposure and HLA in healthy donors. Healthy bone marrow donors made up the cohort. CDR3 length equals 14 residues. CDR1 and CDR2 (germline): MNHEY, SMNVEV (reference sequence). The J segment lost 2 bases and the V segment lost 2 bases, leaving 2 bases of the junction unmatched. The study ran its PCR with 60 Vbeta and 13 Jbeta primers. The assay was immunoSEQ multiplex PCR, and TCRdb's table has in-frame clones only and misses some. The data contain 150,000 to 200,000 clones, about 71% of them singletons. A note on this clone: As yet, its antigen is unknown.

Study-level findings and limits: In presence/absence analyses, roughly uniform sequencing depth across donors was assumed. As a later analysis revealed, the rate of TCR association differed by HLA locus, with DRB1 most and HLA-C fewest.

Sequencing used PBMCs. The gene calls are TRBV27 and TRBJ1-1; TRBD1 matches at 7 bases. The sequence came from a man aged 50 to 60 in good health and CMV-seronegative. CDR3 DNA: TGTGCCAGCAGTTTAAACAGGGGCAACACTGAAGCTTTCTTT. Translation gives CASSLNRGNTEAFF.